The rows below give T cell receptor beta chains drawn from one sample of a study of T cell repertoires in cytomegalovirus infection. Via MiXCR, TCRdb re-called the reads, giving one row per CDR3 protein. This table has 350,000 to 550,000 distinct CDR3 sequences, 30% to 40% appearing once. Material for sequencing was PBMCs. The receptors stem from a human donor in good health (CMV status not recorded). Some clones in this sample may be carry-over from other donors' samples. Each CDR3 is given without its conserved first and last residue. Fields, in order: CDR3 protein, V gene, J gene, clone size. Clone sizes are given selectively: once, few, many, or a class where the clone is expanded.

ASSLLGDGPWYYEQY	TRBV7-6	TRBJ2-7	-
ASSGRRDREKF	TRBV6-1	TRBJ2-1	-
ASSLRGQGNTGELF	TRBV7-3	TRBJ2-2	few
ASSPGAGTGRTEQY	TRBV18	TRBJ2-7	-
SAGDSLAKNIQY	TRBV20-1	TRBJ2-4	few
ASSLDGRTYEKY	TRBV7-2	TRBJ2-7	-
ASSLLAGEEDTQY	TRBV11-2	TRBJ2-3	few
ASSWDGSQETQY	TRBV7-9	TRBJ2-5	many
ASTKLGGANGKLF	TRBV7-9	TRBJ1-4	-
AIRGGSNTGELF	TRBV2	TRBJ2-2	few
ASSQDEEGYEQY	TRBV4-2	TRBJ2-7	few
ASSLRGSYTGELV	TRBV4-3	TRBJ2-2	-
ASSVGHEQF	TRBV10-2	TRBJ2-1	-
ASSPSQGAYTEAF	TRBV7-2	TRBJ1-1	many
ASSFGTSADNEQF	TRBV3-1	TRBJ2-1	-
ASGHSESSYNEQF	TRBV7-9	TRBJ2-1	few
ASSPSLRTGTNQPQH	TRBV7-8	TRBJ1-5	many
ASSTGTGNQPQH	TRBV6-1	TRBJ1-5	many
ASSKDDGPTDTQY	TRBV19	TRBJ2-3	-
SVSELSIAKNIQY	TRBV20-1	TRBJ2-4	-
SSSQPLGGGRNEQF	TRBV4-2	TRBJ2-1	once
ASTRGTGGPNEQF	TRBV4-1	TRBJ2-1	-
ASSFRGLQETQY	TRBV6-1	TRBJ2-5	-
ASSATSGGNNEQF	TRBV7-6	TRBJ2-1	many
ASSEEIDRERPGSYNEQF	TRBV25-1	TRBJ2-1	-
ASSVDTANYGYT	TRBV19	TRBJ1-2	-
VSSPPPRDGYT	TRBV7-6	TRBJ1-2	-
ASSPRQGLSNQPQH	TRBV28	TRBJ1-5	-
ASSLSGWTEAF	TRBV11-1	TRBJ1-1	-
ASSHILGQEYQETQY	TRBV5-4	TRBJ2-5	few
ASSESGAYTDTQY	TRBV12-3/TRBV12-4	TRBJ2-3	-
ASSFVGPSTDTQY	TRBV7-2	TRBJ2-3	-
ASSKDRRTDTQY	TRBV7-2	TRBJ2-3	many
ASSFNRESSPLH	TRBV12-3/TRBV12-4	TRBJ1-6	many
ASSYGGQGSDTGELF	TRBV6-8	TRBJ2-2	many
ASSLGGPPGNTEAF	TRBV5-1	TRBJ1-1	-
ASSLASGINTQY	TRBV11-2	TRBJ2-3	few
AIRTGRDTGELF	TRBV10-3	TRBJ2-2	-
ASSQDLSGLILPDTQY	TRBV14	TRBJ2-3	many
AIKPETDTQY	TRBV10-3	TRBJ2-3	-
ASSRRGRSEQY	TRBV7-8	TRBJ2-7	many
ASSLGPDPPYEQY	TRBV7-6	TRBJ2-7	-
ASSRRGGPEAF	TRBV14	TRBJ1-1	-
ATTSGSGAKEPQY	TRBV6-6	TRBJ2-5	-
ASSVDSRQGNTEAF	TRBV7-2	TRBJ1-1	many
ASSLFGQGEDTQY	TRBV28	TRBJ2-3	many
SVREGPNYGYT	TRBV20-1	TRBJ1-2	few
ASSIPRGGVYEQF	TRBV19	TRBJ2-1	few
ASSPFQGAREDQPQH	TRBV19	TRBJ1-5	few
ASSPTGSNTGELF	TRBV2	TRBJ2-2	many
ASSQDTSGANVLT	TRBV12-3/TRBV12-4	TRBJ2-6	once
ASSMGQGSEAF	TRBV7-7	TRBJ1-1	-